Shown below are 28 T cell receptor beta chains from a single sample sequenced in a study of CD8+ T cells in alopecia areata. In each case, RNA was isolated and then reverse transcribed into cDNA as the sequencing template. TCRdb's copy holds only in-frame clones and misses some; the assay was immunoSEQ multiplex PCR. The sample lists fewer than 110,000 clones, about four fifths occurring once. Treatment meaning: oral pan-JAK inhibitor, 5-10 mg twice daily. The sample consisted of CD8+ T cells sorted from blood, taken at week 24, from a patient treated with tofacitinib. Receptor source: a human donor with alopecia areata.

The CDR3 spells CASSLSGATYYEQYF. CDR3 sequence (DNA): TGTGCCAGCAGTTTATCGGGGGCCACCTACTACGAGCAGTACTTC. The genes are TRBV27 and TRBJ2-7, with TRBD1 as a possible D gene (6 bases). Germline V CDR1 and CDR2: MNHEY, SMNVEV (reference sequence). The CDR3 extends over 15 amino acids. Trimming removed 0 bases from V and 3 bases from J, with 12 bases in between.

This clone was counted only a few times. The CDR3 reads CASSRLAGYQETQYF. CDR3 coding DNA: TGTGCCAGCAGCCGACTAGCGGGGTACCAAGAGACCCAGTACTTC. The chain is built from TRBV6-6 and TRBJ2-5; the match to TRBD2 covers 11 bases. This CDR3 comprises 15 residues. CDR1 and CDR2 from the germline V gene are MNHNY and SVGAGI (reference sequence). V lost 6 bases to trimming and J lost 0 bases; unmatched junction nucleotides: 3.

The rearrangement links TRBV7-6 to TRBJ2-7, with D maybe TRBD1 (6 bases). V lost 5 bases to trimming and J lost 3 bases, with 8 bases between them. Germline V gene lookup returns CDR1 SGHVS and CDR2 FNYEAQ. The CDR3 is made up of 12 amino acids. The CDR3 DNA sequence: TGTGCCAGCAGCCAACAGGGCTACGAGCAGTACTTC. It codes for CASSQQGYEQYF.

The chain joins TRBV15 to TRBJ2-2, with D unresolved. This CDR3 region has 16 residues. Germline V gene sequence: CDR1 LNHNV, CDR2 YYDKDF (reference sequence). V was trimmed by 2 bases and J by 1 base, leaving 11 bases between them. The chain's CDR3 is CATSRSVRLNTGELFF. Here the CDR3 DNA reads TGTGCCACCAGCAGATCTGTCAGATTGAACACCGGGGAGCTGTTTTTT.

The CDR3 DNA reads as TGCGCCAGCAGCTTCCGGGGCAATCAGCCCCAGCATTTT. Translating it yields CASSFRGNQPQHF. The rearrangement joins TRBV5-1 to TRBJ1-5, with D hard to call. The ends were cut back, 2 bases at V and 2 bases at J, with 5 bases in the middle. CDR3 length: 13 residues. Looked up from germline, CDR1 is SGHRS and CDR2 is YFSETQ.

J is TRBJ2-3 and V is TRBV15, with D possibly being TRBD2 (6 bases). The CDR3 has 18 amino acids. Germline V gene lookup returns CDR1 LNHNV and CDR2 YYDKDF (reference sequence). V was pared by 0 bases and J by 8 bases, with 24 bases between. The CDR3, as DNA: TGTGCCACCAGCAGAGAACGGGGGATGATGCCCCCCGAAGGTACGCAGTATTTT. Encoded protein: CATSRERGMMPPEGTQYF. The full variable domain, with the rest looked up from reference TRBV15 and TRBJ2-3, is DAMVIQNPRYQVTQFGKPVTLSCSQTLNHNVMYWYQQKSSQAPKLLFHYYDKDFNNEADTPDNFQSRRPNTSFCFLDIRSPGLGDTAMYLCATSRERGMMPPEGTQYFGPGTRLTVL.

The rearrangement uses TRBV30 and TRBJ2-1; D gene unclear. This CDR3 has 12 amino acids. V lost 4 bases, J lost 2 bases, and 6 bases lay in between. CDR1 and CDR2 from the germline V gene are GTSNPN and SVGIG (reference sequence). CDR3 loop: CAWTGAYNEQFF. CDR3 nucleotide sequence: TGTGCCTGGACAGGCGCCTACAATGAGCAGTTCTTC.

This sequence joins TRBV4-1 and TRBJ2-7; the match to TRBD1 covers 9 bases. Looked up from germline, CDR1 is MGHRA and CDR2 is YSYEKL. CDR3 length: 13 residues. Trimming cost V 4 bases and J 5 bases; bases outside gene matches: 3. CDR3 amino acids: CASSPGQGNEQYF. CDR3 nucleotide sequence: TGCGCCAGCAGCCCGGGACAGGGAAACGAGCAGTACTTC.

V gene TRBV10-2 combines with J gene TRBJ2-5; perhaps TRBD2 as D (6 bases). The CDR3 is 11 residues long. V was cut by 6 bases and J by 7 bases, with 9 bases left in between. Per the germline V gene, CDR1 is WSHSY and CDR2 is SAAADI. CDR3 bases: TGCGCCAGCAGGGAGGGTGCGACCCAGTACTTC. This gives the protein CASREGATQYF.

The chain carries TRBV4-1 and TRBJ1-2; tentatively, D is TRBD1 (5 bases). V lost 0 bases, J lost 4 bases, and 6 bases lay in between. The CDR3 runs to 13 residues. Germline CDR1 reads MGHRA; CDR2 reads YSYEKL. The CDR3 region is CASSQEGAYGYTF. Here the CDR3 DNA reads TGCGCCAGCAGCCAAGAAGGGGCCTATGGCTACACCTTC.

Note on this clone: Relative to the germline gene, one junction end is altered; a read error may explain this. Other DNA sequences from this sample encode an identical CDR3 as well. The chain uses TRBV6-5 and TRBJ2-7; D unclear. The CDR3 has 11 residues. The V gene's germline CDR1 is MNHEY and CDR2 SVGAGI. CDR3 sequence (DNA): TGCGCCACCGGACCTATCTACGAGCAGTACTTC. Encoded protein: CATGPIYEQYF.

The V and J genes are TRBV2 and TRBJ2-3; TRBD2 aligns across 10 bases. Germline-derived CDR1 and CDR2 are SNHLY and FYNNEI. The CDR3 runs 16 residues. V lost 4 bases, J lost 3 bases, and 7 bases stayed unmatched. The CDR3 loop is CASSARLAGVTDTQYF. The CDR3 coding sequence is TGTGCCAGCAGTGCGCGACTAGCGGGCGTTACAGATACGCAGTATTTT.

The CDR3 loop is CASSLHHSVNTEAFF. CDR3 in DNA: TGTGCCAGCAGTCTTCATCATTCAGTGAACACTGAAGCTTTCTTT. The chain is built from TRBV27 and TRBJ1-1; no clear D gene. Germline CDR1 and CDR2: MNHEY and SMNVEV (reference sequence). The CDR3 loop spans 15 amino acids. Trimming left V 5 bases short and J 0 bases short, with 13 bases between.

This CDR3 is CASLGGSGASDTQYF. For the CDR3, the DNA is TGCGCCAGCTTAGGCGGATCTGGCGCATCAGATACGCAGTATTTT. The chain employs TRBV5-1 and TRBJ2-3; D gene unclear. Trimming stripped 7 bases from V and 4 bases from J, with 19 bases between. CDR1 is SGHRS, CDR2 YFSETQ, per germline. This CDR3 has 15 amino acids.

The CDR3 region has the DNA TGTGCCAGCACACCGACAGGGGGTGTAGAGACCCAGTACTTC. Its translation: CASTPTGGVETQYF. This chain joins TRBV27 and TRBJ2-5; 9 bases fit TRBD1. In germline, CDR1 is MNHEY, CDR2 SMNVEV (reference sequence). V lost 7 bases, J lost 4 bases, and 7 bases stayed unmatched. The CDR3 is made up of 14 amino acids.

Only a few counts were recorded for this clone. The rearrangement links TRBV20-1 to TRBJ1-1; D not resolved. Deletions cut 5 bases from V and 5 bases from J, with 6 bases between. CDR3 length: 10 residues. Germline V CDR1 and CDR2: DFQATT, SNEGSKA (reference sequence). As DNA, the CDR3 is TGCAGTGCTGCGAGAACTGAAGCTTTCTTT. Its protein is CSAARTEAFF.

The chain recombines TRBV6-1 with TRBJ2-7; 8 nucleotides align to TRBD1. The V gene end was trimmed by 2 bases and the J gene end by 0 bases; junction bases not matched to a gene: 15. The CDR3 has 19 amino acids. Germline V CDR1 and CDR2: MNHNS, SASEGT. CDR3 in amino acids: CASSESFDRGQPSSYEQYF. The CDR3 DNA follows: TGTGCCAGCAGTGAATCCTTCGACAGGGGCCAACCCTCCTCCTACGAGCAGTACTTC.

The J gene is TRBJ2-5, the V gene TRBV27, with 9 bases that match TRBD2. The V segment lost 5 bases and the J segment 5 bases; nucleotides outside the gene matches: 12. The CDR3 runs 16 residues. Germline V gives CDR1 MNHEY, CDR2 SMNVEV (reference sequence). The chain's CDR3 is CASSPLVGLAGETQYF. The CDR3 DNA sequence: TGTGCCAGCAGTCCCCTGGTGGGACTAGCAGGGGAGACCCAGTACTTC.

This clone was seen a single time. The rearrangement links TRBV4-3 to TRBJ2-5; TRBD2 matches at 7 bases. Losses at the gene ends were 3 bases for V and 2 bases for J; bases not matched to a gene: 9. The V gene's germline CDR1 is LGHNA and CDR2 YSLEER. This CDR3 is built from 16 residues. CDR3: CASSQDSLGGQETQYF. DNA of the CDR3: TGCGCCAGCAGCCAGGACTCACTCGGGGGGCAAGAGACCCAGTACTTC.

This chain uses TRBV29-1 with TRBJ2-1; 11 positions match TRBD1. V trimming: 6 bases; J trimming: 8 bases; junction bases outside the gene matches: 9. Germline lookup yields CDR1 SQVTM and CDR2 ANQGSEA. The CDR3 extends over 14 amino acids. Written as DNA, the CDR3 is TGCAGCGTCCCCGGACAGGGGGCGCCGGATGAGCAGTTCTTC. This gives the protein CSVPGQGAPDEQFF.

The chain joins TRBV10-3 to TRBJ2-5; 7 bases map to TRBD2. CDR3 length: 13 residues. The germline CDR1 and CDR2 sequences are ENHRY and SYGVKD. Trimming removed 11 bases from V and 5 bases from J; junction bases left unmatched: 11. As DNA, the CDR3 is TGTGCCGCGGGGGAGGACTATTGGGAGACCCAGTACTTC. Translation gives CAAGEDYWETQYF.

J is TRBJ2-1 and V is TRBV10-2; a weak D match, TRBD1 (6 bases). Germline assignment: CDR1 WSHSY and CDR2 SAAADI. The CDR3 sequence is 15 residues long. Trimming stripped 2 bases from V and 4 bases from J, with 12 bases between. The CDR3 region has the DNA TGCGCCAGCAGTGAGGGCAGGGGTCTGTACAATGAGCAGTTCTTC. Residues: CASSEGRGLYNEQFF.

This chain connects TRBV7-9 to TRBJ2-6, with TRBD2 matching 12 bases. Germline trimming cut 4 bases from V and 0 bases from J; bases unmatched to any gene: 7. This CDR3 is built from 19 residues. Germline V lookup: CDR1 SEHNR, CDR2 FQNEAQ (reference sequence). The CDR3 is CASSSGLAGIYSGANVLTF. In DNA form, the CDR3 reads TGTGCCAGCAGCTCCGGACTAGCGGGGATATACTCTGGGGCCAACGTCCTGACTTTC.

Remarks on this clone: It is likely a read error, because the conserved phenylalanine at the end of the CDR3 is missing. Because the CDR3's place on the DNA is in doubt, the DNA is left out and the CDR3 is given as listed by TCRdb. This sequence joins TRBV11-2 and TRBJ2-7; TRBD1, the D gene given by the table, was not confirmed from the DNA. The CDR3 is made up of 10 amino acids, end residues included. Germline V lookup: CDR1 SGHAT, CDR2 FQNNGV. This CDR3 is CASSPGTADP.

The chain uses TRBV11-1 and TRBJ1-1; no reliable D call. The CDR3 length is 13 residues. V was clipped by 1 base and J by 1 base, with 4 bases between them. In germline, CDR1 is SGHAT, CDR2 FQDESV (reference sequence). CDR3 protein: CASSLVENTEAFF. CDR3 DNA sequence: TGTGCCAGCAGCTTAGTGGAGAACACTGAAGCTTTCTTT.

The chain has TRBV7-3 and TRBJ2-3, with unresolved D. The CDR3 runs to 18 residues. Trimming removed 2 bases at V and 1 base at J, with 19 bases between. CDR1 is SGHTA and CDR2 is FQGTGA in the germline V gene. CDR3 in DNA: TGTGCCAGCAGCTTACACCCGATCGGCCGAACCGGCACAGATACGCAGTATTTT. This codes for CASSLHPIGRTGTDTQYF.

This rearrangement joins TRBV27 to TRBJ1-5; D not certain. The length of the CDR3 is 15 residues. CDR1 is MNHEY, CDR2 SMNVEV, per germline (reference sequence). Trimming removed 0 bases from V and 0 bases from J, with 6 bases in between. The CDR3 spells CASSLSTYSNQPQHF. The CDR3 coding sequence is TGTGCCAGCAGTTTATCTACGTATAGCAATCAGCCCCAGCATTTT.

The CDR3 loop is CASSLGQGYEQYF. CDR3 DNA: TGTGCCAGCAGTTTGGGGCAGGGCTACGAGCAGTACTTC. The chain combines TRBV6-5 with TRBJ2-7, with a weak D call TRBD1 (5 bases). Germline V lookup: CDR1 MNHEY, CDR2 SVGAGI. V lost 4 bases, J lost 3 bases, and 10 bases lay in between. The CDR3 runs to 13 residues.